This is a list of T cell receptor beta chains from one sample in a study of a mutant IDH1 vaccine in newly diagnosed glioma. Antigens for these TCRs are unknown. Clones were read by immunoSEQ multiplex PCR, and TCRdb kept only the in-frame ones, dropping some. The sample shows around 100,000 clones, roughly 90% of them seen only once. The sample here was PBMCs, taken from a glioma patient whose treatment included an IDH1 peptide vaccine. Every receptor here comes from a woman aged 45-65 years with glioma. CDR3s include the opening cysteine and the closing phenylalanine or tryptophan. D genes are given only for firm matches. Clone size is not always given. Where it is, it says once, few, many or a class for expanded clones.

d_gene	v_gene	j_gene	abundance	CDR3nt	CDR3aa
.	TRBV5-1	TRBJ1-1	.	TGCGCCAGCAGATCCCGAGGGGGCACTGAAGCTTTCTTT	CASRSRGGTEAFF
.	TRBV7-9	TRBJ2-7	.	TGTGCCAGCAGCTTTCAGTCTTACGAGCAGTACTTC	CASSFQSYEQYF
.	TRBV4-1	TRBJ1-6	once	TGCGCCAGCAGGCCCCCGGGACAATATAATTCACCCCTCCACTTT	CASRPPGQYNSPLHF
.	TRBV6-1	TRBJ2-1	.	TGTGCCAGCAGTGAATTCCGGCAGGGGGGCAATGAGCAGTTCTTC	CASSEFRQGGNEQFF
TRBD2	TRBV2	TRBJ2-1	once	TGTGCCAGCAGAGTGACTAGCGGAGGGTACAATGAGCAGTTCTTC	CASRVTSGGYNEQFF
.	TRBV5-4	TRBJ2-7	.	TGTGCCAGCAGCCCGGATTCCTACGAGCAGTACTTC	CASSPDSYEQYF
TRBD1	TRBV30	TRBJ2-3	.	TGTGCCTGGAGTGTACTGGACAGGTCAGATACGCAGTATTTT	CAWSVLDRSDTQYF
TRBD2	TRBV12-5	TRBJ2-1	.	TGTGCTAGTGGTTTGGTACCCACTGCCTCTATAGCGGGAGGGCCGAGGGCCAATGAGCAGTTCTTC	CASGLVPTASIAGGPRANEQFF
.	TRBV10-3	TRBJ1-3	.	TGTGCCATCAGACGGTCTGGAAACACCATATATTTT	CAIRRSGNTIYF
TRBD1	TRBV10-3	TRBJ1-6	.	TGTGCCATCAAGGCCGGGACAGGAGACAATTCACCCCTCCACTTT	CAIKAGTGDNSPLHF
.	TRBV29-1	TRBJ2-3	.	TGCAGCGTTTCGGACAGCACAGATACGCAGTATTTT	CSVSDSTDTQYF
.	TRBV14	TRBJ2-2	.	TGTGCCAGCAGCCAAGATGGGGGGGCAGGCACCGGGGAGCTGTTTTTT	CASSQDGGAGTGELFF
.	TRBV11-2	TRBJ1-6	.	TGTGCCAGCAGCCCGAATGGCCCCTATAATTCACCCCTCCACTTT	CASSPNGPYNSPLHF
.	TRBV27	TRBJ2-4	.	TGTGCCAGCACGGGCGGGGCCTCAGCCAAAAACATTCAGTACTTC	CASTGGASAKNIQYF